This T cell receptor beta chain was identified in a study of cytomegalovirus exposure and HLA in healthy donors. The study's findings and limits: Later analysis showed TCR association rates varying by HLA locus, highest for DRB1 and lowest for HLA-C. A later analysis showed HLA-associated TCR beta chains outstripping equally common others in clonal expansion. Further analysis was carried out later, and it showed several of the most significant clusters appearing linked to common viral pathogens.

Primers included in the PCR were 60 Vbeta and 13 Jbeta primers. The table came from immunoSEQ multiplex PCR; TCRdb's copy has only in-frame clones and leaves some out. The sample table sets out approximately 180,000 clones. On this clone itself: What it recognizes is unknown.

After removal of 5 bases from V and 4 bases from J, the junction contained 7 bases not matched to a gene. The V gene's germline CDR1 is MNHNS and CDR2 SASEGT. The length of the CDR3 is 14 residues. This TCR derives from a man in his thirties or forties in good health and CMV-seronegative. What was sequenced was PBMCs. The rearrangement joins TRBV6-1 to TRBJ1-2; 7 nucleotides agree with TRBD1. The DNA of the CDR3 is TGTGCCAGCAGTACTTACAGGGGAGGCTATGGCTACACCTTC. Translated: CASSTYRGGYGYTF.